This TCR beta chain was obtained from a study of blood T cell repertoires in COVID-19. Study in general: Material from acute and convalescent COVID-19 was sourced from the United States, Italy and Spain. T cells, B-cell-depleted T cells, or PBMCs provided the cDNA or gDNA that served as material.

Clones were sequenced by immunoSEQ multiplex PCR, and TCRdb holds only the in-frame ones, with some missing. In the table there are 120,000 to 150,000 clones, roughly 86% of which are singletons. The CDR3 consists of 16 residues. V trimming: 2 bases; J trimming: 0 bases; junction bases outside the gene matches: 5. Germline values: CDR1 LGHNA, CDR2 YNFKEQ. The origin of this receptor is a woman in her forties or fifties with acute or convalescent COVID-19. The chain has TRBV4-2 and TRBJ1-1, with 8 bases matching TRBD1. Sequences were obtained from peripheral blood. The CDR3 loop reads CASSQQADRVNTEAFF. CDR3 DNA: TGTGCCAGCAGCCAACAGGCGGACAGGGTGAACACTGAAGCTTTCTTT.